These 28 T cell receptor beta chains were sequenced from one sample in a study of T cell responses to AZD1222 COVID-19 vaccine. This table comes from immunoSEQ multiplex PCR, and its TCRdb copy is limited to in-frame clones, with some not included. The sample contains roughly 150,000 clones, approximately 90% of which appear only once. The specimen was peripheral blood, collected 28 days after the second AZD1222 dose. The source of these receptors is an adult who received the AZD1222 COVID-19 vaccine.

The rearrangement links TRBV11-2 to TRBJ2-5, with D perhaps matching TRBD1 (5 bases). V lost 1 base and J 7 bases, leaving 10 bases between the germline ends. CDR1 is SGHAT and CDR2 is FQNNGV in the germline V gene. This CDR3 comprises 13 residues. In DNA, the CDR3 is TGTGCCAGCAGCTTAGTCAGGGATGGGACCCAGTACTTC. Protein product: CASSLVRDGTQYF.

This chain links TRBV5-8 with TRBJ2-7; D is ambiguous. Trimming removed 2 bases at V and 4 bases at J, with 1 base between. This CDR3 is 10 amino acids long. Germline V gene sequence: CDR1 SGHTS, CDR2 YDEGEE. The CDR3 sequence: CASSFYEQYF. The CDR3 nucleotides are TGTGCCAGCAGCTTTTACGAGCAGTACTTC.

In nucleotides, the CDR3 is TGCAGCGTTGTGGTCCTCGAACGGGCTGGGGAGACCCAGTACTTC. It yields the protein CSVVVLERAGETQYF. V usage is TRBV29-1 and J usage is TRBJ2-5, with D unclear. Germline lookup yields CDR1 SQVTM and CDR2 ANQGSEA. The CDR3 runs to 15 residues. V shed 4 bases and J shed 5 bases, with 20 bases lying between them.

The chain links TRBV18 to TRBJ2-1; D is ambiguous. The CDR3 has 13 amino acids. The germline gives CDR1 KGHSH, CDR2 LQKENI. V was trimmed by 0 bases and J by 6 bases, leaving 6 bases between them. The CDR3, as DNA: TGTGCCAGCTCACCACCTAGTCTCAATGAGCAGTTCTTC. Protein product: CASSPPSLNEQFF.

This clone was seen a single time. The V and J genes are TRBV7-2 and TRBJ2-3; TRBD1 or TRBD2 may be the D gene (5 bases each). This CDR3 has 15 residues. The germline V gene has CDR1 SGHTA and CDR2 FQGNSA. V was shortened by 6 bases and J by 2 bases, with 15 bases between the two germline ends. DNA for the CDR3: TGTGCCAGCAGGGTCGGGGTGGGGGACACAGATACGCAGTATTTT. Translation gives CASRVGVGDTDTQYF.

The chain uses TRBV20-1 and TRBJ2-7; D is undetermined. V was pared by 6 bases and J by 7 bases, with 13 bases between. The CDR3 contains 11 residues. Germline values: CDR1 DFQATT, CDR2 SNEGSKA (reference sequence). The CDR3 protein is CSALGEIEQYF. Here the CDR3 DNA reads TGCAGTGCATTGGGTGAGATAGAGCAGTACTTC.

The chain has TRBV27 and TRBJ1-5, with 10 bases aligning to TRBD1. This CDR3 is 15 amino acids long. The V gene's germline CDR1 is MNHEY and CDR2 SMNVEV (reference sequence). J lost 4 bases, V lost 3 bases, and 3 bases had no gene match. CDR3 DNA sequence: TGTGCCAGCAGTTTTGACAGGGGGCAGAATCAGCCCCAGCATTTT. It specifies CASSFDRGQNQPQHF.

The genes are TRBV7-6 and TRBJ2-7, with D possibly being TRBD2 (6 bases). Trimming stripped 2 bases from V and 3 bases from J, with 14 bases between. The germline V gene encodes CDR1 SGHVS and CDR2 FNYEAQ. This CDR3 spans 15 amino acids. The CDR3 here is CASSLSAGPIYEQYF. Written as DNA, the CDR3 is TGTGCCAGCAGCTTATCTGCGGGGCCGATCTACGAGCAGTACTTC.

A word on this clone: This CDR3 is also generated by other DNA sequences in the sample. This sequence joins TRBV19 and TRBJ2-1; unclear D gene. The CDR3 length is 11 residues. CDR1 is LNHDA, CDR2 SQIVND, per germline (reference sequence). V was trimmed by 7 bases and J by 0 bases, leaving 1 base between them. Written as DNA, the CDR3 is TGTGCCAGTACCTCCTACAATGAGCAGTTCTTC. Protein product: CASTSYNEQFF.

This rearrangement joins TRBV10-2 to TRBJ2-2; unclear D gene. The ends were cut back, 5 bases at V and 5 bases at J, with 6 bases in the middle. Germline assignment: CDR1 WSHSY and CDR2 SAAADI. The CDR3 consists of 12 residues. The CDR3, as DNA: TGCGCCAGCAGTTTCGGTACCGGGGAGCTGTTTTTT. This sequence encodes CASSFGTGELFF.

The gene calls are TRBV6-2 or TRBV6-3 and TRBJ1-1; 7 bases are shared with TRBD1. The length of the CDR3 is 15 residues. CDR1 is MNHEY and CDR2 is SVGEGT in the germline V gene. Trimming removed 6 bases from V and 1 base from J; junction bases left unmatched: 8. CDR3 protein: CASRPQQGTNTEAFF. The CDR3 DNA reads TGTGCCAGCAGACCTCAACAGGGGACGAACACTGAAGCTTTCTTT.

This chain joins TRBV5-6 and TRBJ1-5; no clear D. The CDR3 totals 14 residues. V was trimmed by 4 bases and J by 3 bases, leaving 11 bases between them. Germline lookup yields CDR1 SGHDT and CDR2 YYEEEE. The CDR3: CASSPGLFNQPQHF. The CDR3 DNA is TGTGCCAGCAGCCCGGGCCTATTCAATCAGCCCCAGCATTTT.

The chain has TRBV28 and TRBJ1-2; D is unclear. Germline V gene data show CDR1 as MDHEN and CDR2 as SYDVKM. The CDR3 runs to 15 residues. The V gene lost 5 bases and the J gene lost 2 bases, with 15 bases spanning the gap. CDR3 nucleotide sequence: TGTGCCAGCAGTAACAGTGGCAGGCAGAACTATGGCTACACCTTC. Protein: CASSNSGRQNYGYTF.

The chain is built from TRBV6-2 or TRBV6-3 and TRBJ2-6; D is unresolved. Germline assignment: CDR1 MNHEY and CDR2 SVGEGT. V was trimmed by 1 base and J by 3 bases, leaving 19 bases between them. CDR3 length: 19 residues. CDR3 loop: CASSYFRRVDTGGANVLTF. CDR3 in DNA: TGTGCCAGCAGTTACTTCCGTAGGGTAGATACGGGTGGGGCCAACGTCCTGACTTTC.

This chain connects TRBV12-3 or TRBV12-4 to TRBJ1-2, with D unresolved. V gave up 4 bases and J gave up 2 bases, with 8 bases separating them. This CDR3 contains 13 residues. DNA of the CDR3: TGTGCCAGCAGTTGGGAGGCGAACTATGGCTACACCTTC. It codes for CASSWEANYGYTF.

Only one count was recorded for this clone. The chain joins TRBV18 to TRBJ2-3; 7 bases are a match to TRBD1. V lost 2 bases to trimming and J lost 2 bases; unmatched junction nucleotides: 7. The CDR3 loop spans 16 amino acids. Germline CDR1 is KGHSH and CDR2 is LQKENI. The CDR3 nucleotides read TGTGCCAGCTCACCATTTACAGGGGAGACCACAGATACGCAGTATTTT. Translating it yields CASSPFTGETTDTQYF.

V gene TRBV3-1 (or the pseudogene TRBV3-2) combines with J gene TRBJ2-7; tentatively, D is TRBD2 (5 bases). V shed 8 bases and J shed 1 base, with 15 bases lying between them. Germline-derived CDR1 and CDR2 are LGHDT and YNNKEL (reference sequence). CDR3 length: 14 amino acids. In DNA form, the CDR3 reads TGTGCCAGCGTGGAGAGGGCCGGATCCTACGAGCAGTACTTC. Protein sequence: CASVERAGSYEQYF.

This clone has a single count. The genes are TRBV15 and TRBJ1-1; no clear D gene. V was pared by 6 bases and J by 6 bases, with 20 bases between. CDR1 and CDR2 (germline): LNHNV, YYDKDF (reference sequence). The CDR3 runs 15 residues. In DNA, the CDR3 is TGTGCCACCAGGTCGGATATCTGGGGAAGCGCTGAAGCTTTCTTT. Residues: CATRSDIWGSAEAFF.

As concerns this clone: This sample also contains other DNA sequences that code for the same CDR3. In DNA, the CDR3 is TGTGCCAGCAGTTTCTATAGCAATCAGCCCCAGCATTTT. Its protein is CASSFYSNQPQHF. V and J are TRBV27 and TRBJ1-5; no definite D call. CDR1 is MNHEY, CDR2 SMNVEV, per germline (reference sequence). Trimming shortened V by 3 bases and J by 0 bases, and 3 bases separated the two germline ends. The CDR3 is 13 amino acids.

CDR3 loop: CASSGPGQGVGHYGNTIYF. The CDR3 DNA follows: TGTGCCAGCAGCGGACCGGGACAGGGCGTGGGCCATTATGGAAACACCATATATTTT. The chain has TRBV7-2 and TRBJ1-3; 9 nucleotides match TRBD1. CDR1 and CDR2 (germline): SGHTA, FQGNSA. The CDR3 totals 19 residues. V shed 5 bases and J 3 bases; nucleotides not matched to a gene: 17. Filled out from reference TRBV7-2 and TRBJ1-3, the complete variable domain reads GAGVSQSPSNKVTEKGKDVELRCDPISGHTALYWYRQSLGQGLEFLIYFQGNSAPDKSGLPSDRFSAERTGGSVSTLTIQRTQQEDSAVYLCASSGPGQGVGHYGNTIYFGEGSWLTVV.

This clone was seen just once. The rearrangement uses TRBV5-1 and TRBJ2-6; 7 bases agree with TRBD1. This CDR3 spans 17 amino acids. The germline V gene encodes CDR1 SGHRS and CDR2 YFSETQ. Trimming cost V 4 bases and J 0 bases; bases outside gene matches: 7. The CDR3 coding sequence is TGCGCCAGCAGCCAAAGACAGGGACCCTCTGGGGCCAACGTCCTGACTTTC. It specifies CASSQRQGPSGANVLTF.

V gene TRBV5-1 combines with J gene TRBJ2-3; D ambiguous. Trimming took off 3 bases at V and 2 bases at J, with 10 bases between the two ends. The CDR3 loop spans 14 amino acids. Germline lookup yields CDR1 SGHRS and CDR2 YFSETQ. The CDR3 here is CASSSSRNTDTQYF. DNA for the CDR3: TGCGCCAGCAGCTCGAGCAGAAACACAGATACGCAGTATTTT.

This clone has a single count. The chain is built from TRBV10-3 and TRBJ1-4, with 12 bases matching TRBD1. The junction had 10 bases not matched to a gene; V was cut back by 5 bases and J by 3 bases. The CDR3 has 18 amino acids. Per the germline V gene, CDR1 is ENHRY and CDR2 is SYGVKD. CDR3 bases: TGTGCCATCAGTCCGGGACAGGGGGCTTCCGCCGCTAATGAAAAACTGTTTTTT. This gives the protein CAISPGQGASAANEKLFF.

This clone was seen once. The CDR3 spells CSVGIKLGSSYGYTF. CDR3 sequence (DNA): TGCAGCGTGGGGATAAAGTTGGGGAGTAGCTATGGCTACACCTTC. The rearrangement joins TRBV29-1 to TRBJ1-2; the D is unclear. Germline V gene sequence: CDR1 SQVTM, CDR2 ANQGSEA. The CDR3 has 15 residues. V lost 6 bases and J lost 4, with 21 bases in between. Complete variable domain (other parts from reference TRBV29-1 and TRBJ1-2): SAVISQKPSRDICQRGTSLTIQCQVDSQVTMMFWYRQQPGQSLTLIATANQGSEATYESGFVIDKFPISRPNLTFSTLTVSNMSPEDSSIYLCSVGIKLGSSYGYTFGSGTRLTVV.

The chain uses TRBV27 and TRBJ1-2, with unresolved D. Trimming removed 1 base at V and 3 bases at J, with 15 bases between. CDR1 is MNHEY and CDR2 is SMNVEV in the germline V gene (reference sequence). CDR3 length: 16 amino acids. The CDR3 here is CASSLLSDTQDYGYTF. The CDR3 DNA reads TGTGCCAGCAGTTTATTGAGCGACACACAAGACTATGGCTACACCTTC.

V is TRBV3-1 (or the pseudogene TRBV3-2) and J is TRBJ1-4; TRBD1 is a possible D gene (6 bases). The CDR3 extends over 15 amino acids. The V and J ends lost 0 bases and 5 bases respectively, with 10 bases between them. Germline CDR1 reads LGHDT; CDR2 reads YNNKEL (reference sequence). The CDR3: CASSQDPGENEKLFF. CDR3 in DNA: TGTGCCAGCAGCCAAGATCCAGGGGAAAATGAAAAACTGTTTTTT.

The V call is TRBV10-3, the J call TRBJ1-1, with D maybe TRBD1 (6 bases). Germline values: CDR1 ENHRY, CDR2 SYGVKD. V was clipped by 7 bases and J by 2 bases, with 14 bases between them. The length of the CDR3 is 14 residues. CDR3 bases: TGTGCCATCACTCCCCAGGGGTCTAACACTGAAGCTTTCTTT. Its protein product is CAITPQGSNTEAFF.

CDR3 sequence reads: CASSLADYEQYF. The CDR3 nucleotides are TGTGCCAGCAGCTTGGCAGATTACGAGCAGTACTTC. The chain couples TRBV5-5 to TRBJ2-7, with D uncertain. The CDR3 runs 12 residues. Germline assignment: CDR1 SGHKS and CDR2 YYEKEE (reference sequence). V lost 0 bases to trimming and J lost 4 bases, with 5 bases between them.